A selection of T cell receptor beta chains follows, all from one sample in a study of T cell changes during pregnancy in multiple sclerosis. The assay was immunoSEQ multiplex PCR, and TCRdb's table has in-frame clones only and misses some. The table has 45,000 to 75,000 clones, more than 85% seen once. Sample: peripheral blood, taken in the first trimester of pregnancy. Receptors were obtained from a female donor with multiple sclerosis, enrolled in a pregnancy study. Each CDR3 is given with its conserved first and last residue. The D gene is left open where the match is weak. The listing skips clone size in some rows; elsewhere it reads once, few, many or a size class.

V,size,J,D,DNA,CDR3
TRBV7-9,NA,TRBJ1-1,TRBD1,TGTGCCAGCAGCCAGACAGGGTTGGCAGCGCCGAACACTGAAGCTTTCTTT,CASSQTGLAAPNTEAFF
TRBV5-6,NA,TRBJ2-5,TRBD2,TGTGCCAGCAGCTTGGGACTAGCGGGGGGGCCGGGGTCCCAGTACTTC,CASSLGLAGGPGSQYF
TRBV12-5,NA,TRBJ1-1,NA,TGTGCTAGTGGTTTGATTGTCGGGGGAACGGCTTTCTTT,CASGLIVGGTAFF
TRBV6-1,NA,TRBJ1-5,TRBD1,TGTGCCAGCATTGACAGGGCCACAAATCAGCCCCAGCATTTT,CASIDRATNQPQHF
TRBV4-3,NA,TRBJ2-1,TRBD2,TGCGCCAGCAGCCAATTACTAGCGGGGGACTACAATGAGCAGTTCTTC,CASSQLLAGDYNEQFF
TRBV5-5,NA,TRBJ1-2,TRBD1,TGTGCCAGCAGCTTGGCGACAGGGTATGGCTACACCTTC,CASSLATGYGYTF
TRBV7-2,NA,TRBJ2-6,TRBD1,TGTGCCAGCAGACCCGGGACAGGGAGCACTGGGGCCAACGTCCTGACTTTC,CASRPGTGSTGANVLTF
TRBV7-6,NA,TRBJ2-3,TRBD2,TGTGCCAGCAGCCTAGGGGCTAGCGGGGGGGGCACAGATACGCAGTATTTT,CASSLGASGGGTDTQYF
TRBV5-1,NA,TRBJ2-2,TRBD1,TGCGCCAGCAAGGAGGGACAGGGGGACCCCGGGGAGCTGTTTTTT,CASKEGQGDPGELFF
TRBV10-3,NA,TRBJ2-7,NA,TGTGCCATCAGTGAAAACCGCAAGAGGACAGCGAAGTACGAGCAGTACTTC,CAISENRKRTAKYEQYF
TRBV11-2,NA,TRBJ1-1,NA,TGTGCCAGCAGCTTAATTCCGGGGATGAACACTGAAGCTTTCTTT,CASSLIPGMNTEAFF
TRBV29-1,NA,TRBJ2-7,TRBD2,TGCAGCGTATCGGGGGGACCCTCCTACGAGCAGTACTTC,CSVSGGPSYEQYF
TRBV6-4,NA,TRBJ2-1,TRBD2,TGTGCCAGCAGTGACGGGCGCGGGGGGAACAATGAGCAGTTCTTC,CASSDGRGGNNEQFF
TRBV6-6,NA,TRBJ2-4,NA,TGTGCCAGCAGTCCCTCCGTAGCCAAAAACATTCAGTACTTC,CASSPSVAKNIQYF
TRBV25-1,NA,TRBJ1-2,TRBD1,TGTGCCAGCAGTGATTTTCAGGGGGCAAACTATGGCTACACCTTC,CASSDFQGANYGYTF
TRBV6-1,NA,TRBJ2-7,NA,TGTGCCAGCAACGCTCTGAGCTCCTACGAGCAGTACTTC,CASNALSSYEQYF
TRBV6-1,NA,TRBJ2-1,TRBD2,TGTGCCAGCAGTGAGGGCTCCGCCGTACTAGCGTTCTTTCAGTTCTTC,CASSEGSAVLAFFQFF
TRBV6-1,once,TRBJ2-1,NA,TGTGCCAGCAGTGACATTGTCAGCAATGAGCAGTTCTTC,CASSDIVSNEQFF
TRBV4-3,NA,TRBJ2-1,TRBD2,TGCGCCAGCAGCCAAGAGGGGGCCAGCGGGGGCTACAATGAGCAGTTCTTC,CASSQEGASGGYNEQFF
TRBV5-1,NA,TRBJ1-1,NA,TGCGCCAGCAGCTTGGAAGGGGGTGCGAGGACTGAAGCTTTCTTT,CASSLEGGARTEAFF
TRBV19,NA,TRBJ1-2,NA,TGTGCCAGTAGTCCAGGGTTCTTAGGCTACACCTTC,CASSPGFLGYTF
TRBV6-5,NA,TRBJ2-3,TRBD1,TGTGCCAGCAGCACGACAGGGGGCATCACAGATACGCAGTATTTT,CASSTTGGITDTQYF
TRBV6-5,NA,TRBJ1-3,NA,TGTGCCAGCCACTACGCAAGCGCCATATATTTT,CASHYASAIYF
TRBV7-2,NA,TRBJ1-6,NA,TGTGCCAGCAGCTTAGGTTGGCGGCTCGATCCACCCCTCCACTTT,CASSLGWRLDPPLHF
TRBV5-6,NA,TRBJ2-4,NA,TGTGCCAGCAGCCCCCGGGGGCCAGGGGGAGAGGGTAGTATGTGCTTC,CASSPRGPGGEGSMCF
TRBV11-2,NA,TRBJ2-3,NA,TGTGCCAGCAGCGCACCGGGGGGCGGCTTTAGCACAGATACGCAGTATTTT,CASSAPGGGFSTDTQYF
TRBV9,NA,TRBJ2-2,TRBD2,TGTGCCAGCAGCGTAGTCGGGGGGGCCGGGGAGCTGTTTTTT,CASSVVGGAGELFF
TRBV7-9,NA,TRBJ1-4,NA,TGTGCCAGCAGCTTGGGCCAGGGGTGGGAAAAACTGTTTTTT,CASSLGQGWEKLFF
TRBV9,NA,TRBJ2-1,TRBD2,TGTGCCAGCAGCCTCACAATCGGGGGGGCCAACTACAATGAGCAGTTCTTC,CASSLTIGGANYNEQFF
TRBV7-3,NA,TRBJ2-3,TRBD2,TGTGCCAGCAGCCTAGGATCCGGACTAGTCAGTGATACGCAGTATTTT,CASSLGSGLVSDTQYF
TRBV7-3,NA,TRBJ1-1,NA,TGTGCCAGCAGCCAGGCGGGAGGGTACACTGAAGCTTTCTTT,CASSQAGGYTEAFF
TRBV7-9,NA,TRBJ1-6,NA,TGTGCCAGCAGCTTACCGGTCCCAGGGTCACCCCTCCACTTT,CASSLPVPGSPLHF
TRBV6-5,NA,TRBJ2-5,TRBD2,TGTGCCAGCAGCCGTGTCGGAGCGGGGGGCGAGACCCAGTACTTC,CASSRVGAGGETQYF
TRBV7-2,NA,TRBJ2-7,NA,TGTGCCAGCAGCTTCCTTCGGTCCTACGAGCAGTACTTC,CASSFLRSYEQYF
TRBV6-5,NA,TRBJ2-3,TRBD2,TGTGCCAGCATGGGGGGGGGAGAAGATACGCAGTATTTT,CASMGGGEDTQYF
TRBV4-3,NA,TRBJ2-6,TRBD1,TGCGCCAGCAGCCAAGACACAGGGGGTGGGGCCAACGTCCTGACTTTC,CASSQDTGGGANVLTF
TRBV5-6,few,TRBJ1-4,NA,TGTGCCAGCAGCATCCGCGATGAAAAACTGTTTTTT,CASSIRDEKLFF
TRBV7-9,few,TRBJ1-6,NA,TGTGCCAGCAGCCCTGGGGGGGATGCGTCACCCCTCCACTTT,CASSPGGDASPLHF
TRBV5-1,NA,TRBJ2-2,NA,TGCGCCAGCAGCTTGACAGAAACCGGGGAGCTGTTTTTT,CASSLTETGELFF
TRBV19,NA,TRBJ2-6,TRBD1,TGTGCCAGTAGTACCCGGGACAGTTCTCTGGGGGCCAACGTCCTGACTTTC,CASSTRDSSLGANVLTF
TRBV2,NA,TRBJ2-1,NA,TGTGCCAGCAGTGAAGGGAGCTCCTACAATGAGCAGTTCTTC,CASSEGSSYNEQFF
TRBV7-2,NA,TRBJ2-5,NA,TGTGCCAGCAGCCCCCCCGGGGGACTGTTTGAGACCCAGTACTTC,CASSPPGGLFETQYF
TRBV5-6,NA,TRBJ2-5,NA,TGTGCCAGCAGCTCACATCGGAGGACCCAGTACTTC,CASSSHRRTQYF
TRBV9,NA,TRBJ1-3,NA,TGTGCCAGCAGCGTTCGGGGAGACCTCTCTGGAAACACCATATATTTT,CASSVRGDLSGNTIYF
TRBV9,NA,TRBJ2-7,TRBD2,TGTGCCAGCAGCGCCACCGGGACTACCGTGGACGAGCAGTACTTC,CASSATGTTVDEQYF
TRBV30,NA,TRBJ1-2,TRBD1,TGTGCCTGGAGTGCTCCGGGACAGGGGGGCGGCTACACCTTC,CAWSAPGQGGGYTF
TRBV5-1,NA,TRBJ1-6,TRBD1,TGCGCCAGCAGCTCACGGGACAGGGCGGGGTATGCACCCCTCCACTTT,CASSSRDRAGYAPLHF
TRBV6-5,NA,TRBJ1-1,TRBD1,TGTGCCAGCAGAACCGGGACAGAGAACACTGAAGCTTTCTTT,CASRTGTENTEAFF
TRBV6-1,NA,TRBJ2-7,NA,TGTGCCAGCAGTGAAAGGAGCTACGAGCAGTACTTC,CASSERSYEQYF